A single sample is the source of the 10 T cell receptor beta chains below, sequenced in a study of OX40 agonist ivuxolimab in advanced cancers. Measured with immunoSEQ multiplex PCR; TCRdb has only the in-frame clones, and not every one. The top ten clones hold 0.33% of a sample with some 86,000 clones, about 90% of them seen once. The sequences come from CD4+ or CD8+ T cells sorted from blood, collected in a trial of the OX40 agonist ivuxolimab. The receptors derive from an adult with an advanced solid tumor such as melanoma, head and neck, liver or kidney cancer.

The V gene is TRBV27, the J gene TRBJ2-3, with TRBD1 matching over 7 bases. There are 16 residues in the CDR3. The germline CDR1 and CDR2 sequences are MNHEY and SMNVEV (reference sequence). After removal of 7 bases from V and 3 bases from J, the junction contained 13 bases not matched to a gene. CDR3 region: CASKARGLLTTDTQYF. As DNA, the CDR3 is TGTGCCAGCAAAGCTAGGGGGCTTTTAACTACAGATACGCAGTATTTT.

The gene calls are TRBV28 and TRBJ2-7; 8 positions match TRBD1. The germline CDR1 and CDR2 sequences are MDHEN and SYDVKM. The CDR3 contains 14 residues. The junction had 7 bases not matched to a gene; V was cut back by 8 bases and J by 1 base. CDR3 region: CASSAWDRSYEQYV. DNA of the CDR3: TGTGCCAGCTCCGCCTGGGACAGGTCCTACGAGCAGTACGTC.

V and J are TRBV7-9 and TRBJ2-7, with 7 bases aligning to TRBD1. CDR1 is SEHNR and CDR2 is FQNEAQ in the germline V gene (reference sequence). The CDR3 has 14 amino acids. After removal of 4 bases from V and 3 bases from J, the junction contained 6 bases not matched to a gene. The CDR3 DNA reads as TGTGCCAGCAGCTCTGGGACAGCCAACTACGAGCAGTACTTC. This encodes CASSSGTANYEQYF.

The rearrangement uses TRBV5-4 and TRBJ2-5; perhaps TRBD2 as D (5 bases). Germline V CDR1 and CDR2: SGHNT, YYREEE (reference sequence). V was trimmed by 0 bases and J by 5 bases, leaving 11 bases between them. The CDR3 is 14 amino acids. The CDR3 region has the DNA TGTGCCAGCAGCTTGGCCCGAGGGTTGGAGACCCAGTACTTC. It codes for CASSLARGLETQYF.

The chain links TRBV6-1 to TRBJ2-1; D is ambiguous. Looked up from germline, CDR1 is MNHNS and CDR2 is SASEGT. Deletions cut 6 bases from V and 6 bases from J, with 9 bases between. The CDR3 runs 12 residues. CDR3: CASSNRGNEQFF. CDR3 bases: TGTGCCAGCAGCAACAGAGGCAATGAGCAGTTCTTC.

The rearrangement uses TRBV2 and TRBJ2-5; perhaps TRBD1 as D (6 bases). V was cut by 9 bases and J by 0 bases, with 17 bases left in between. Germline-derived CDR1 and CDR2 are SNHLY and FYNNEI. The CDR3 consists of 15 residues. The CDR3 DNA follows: TGTGCCAGTCAAAACATAGGGGGTAACCAAGAGACCCAGTACTTC. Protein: CASQNIGGNQETQYF.

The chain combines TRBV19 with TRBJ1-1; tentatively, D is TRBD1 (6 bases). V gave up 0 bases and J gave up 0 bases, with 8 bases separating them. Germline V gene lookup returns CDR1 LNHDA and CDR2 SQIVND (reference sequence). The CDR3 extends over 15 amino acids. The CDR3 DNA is TGTGCCAGTAGTATAGAGGACAGTCTGAACACTGAAGCTTTCTTT. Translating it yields CASSIEDSLNTEAFF.

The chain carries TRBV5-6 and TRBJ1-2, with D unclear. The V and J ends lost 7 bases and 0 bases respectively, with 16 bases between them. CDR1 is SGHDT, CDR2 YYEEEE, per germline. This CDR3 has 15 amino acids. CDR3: CASHIFADSNYGYTF. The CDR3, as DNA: TGTGCCAGCCATATCTTTGCCGACTCTAACTATGGCTACACCTTC.

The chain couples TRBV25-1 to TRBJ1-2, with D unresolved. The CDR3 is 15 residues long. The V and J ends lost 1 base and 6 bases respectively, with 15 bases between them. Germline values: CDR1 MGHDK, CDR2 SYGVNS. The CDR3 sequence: CASSEWNGIMDGYTF. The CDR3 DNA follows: TGTGCCAGCAGTGAATGGAACGGGATAATGGATGGCTACACCTTC.

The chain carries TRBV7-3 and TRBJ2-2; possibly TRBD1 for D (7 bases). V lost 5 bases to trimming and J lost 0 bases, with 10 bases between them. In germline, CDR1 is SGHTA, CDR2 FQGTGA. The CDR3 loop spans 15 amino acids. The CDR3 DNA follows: TGTGCCAGCAGCACCAGGGGGGCGAACACCGGGGAGCTGTTTTTT. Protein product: CASSTRGANTGELFF.